One and the same sample provided the 17 T cell receptor beta chains below, sequenced in a study of blood T cell repertoires in COVID-19. TCRdb's copy holds only in-frame clones and misses some; the assay was immunoSEQ multiplex PCR. The sample contains some 42,000 clones, about 91% of which appear only once. Sequencing was carried out using peripheral blood. These receptor sequences come from a human donor in a cohort sampled during active COVID-19.

The rearrangement joins TRBV4-2 to TRBJ1-1, with D hard to call. V was cut by 3 bases and J by 1 base, with 12 bases left in between. CDR3 length: 15 residues. CDR1 is LGHNA, CDR2 YNFKEQ, per germline. CDR3: CASSQREAENTEAFF. The CDR3 DNA is TGTGCCAGCAGCCAGAGGGAAGCAGAGAACACTGAAGCTTTCTTT.

The chain is built from TRBV16 and TRBJ1-2, with 9 bases lining up with TRBD1. The germline gives CDR1 KGHSY, CDR2 FQNENV. The CDR3 has 15 amino acids. V lost 4 bases and J lost 3; bases outside the gene matches: 6. The CDR3 DNA is TGTGCCAGCAGCCGATGGGACAGGGATGACTATGGCTACACCTTC. Translated, it gives CASSRWDRDDYGYTF. Looking up the rest from reference TRBV16 and TRBJ1-2 gives the full variable domain: GEEVAQTPKHLVRGEGQKAKLYCAPIKGHSYVFWYQQVLKNEFKFLISFQNENVFDETGMPKERFSAKCLPNSPCSLEIQATKLEDSAVYFCASSRWDRDDYGYTFGSGTRLTVV.

V gene TRBV15 combines with J gene TRBJ2-5, with TRBD2 matching 7 bases. The ends lost 0 bases at V and 2 bases at J; junction bases unmatched: 6. This CDR3 has 16 amino acids. Germline V gene lookup returns CDR1 LNHNV and CDR2 YYDKDF (reference sequence). This CDR3 is CATSREAGVPQETQYF. As DNA, the CDR3 is TGTGCCACCAGCAGAGAGGCGGGAGTCCCACAAGAGACCCAGTACTTC.

This chain connects TRBV30 to TRBJ1-2; 9 bases align to TRBD1. The CDR3 is 15 residues long. Germline CDR1 and CDR2: GTSNPN and SVGIG (reference sequence). The J segment lost 8 bases and the V segment lost 5 bases, leaving 15 bases of the junction unmatched. This CDR3 reads CAWQRDRAISRGYTF. The CDR3 DNA reads TGTGCCTGGCAGCGGGACAGGGCGATTTCGAGGGGCTACACCTTC.

The CDR3 loop reads CASSQYSYEQYF. The CDR3 DNA sequence: TGTGCCAGCAGCCAATACAGCTACGAGCAGTACTTC. The chain has TRBV16 and TRBJ2-7; D uncertain. CDR3 length equals 12 residues. CDR1 is KGHSY and CDR2 is FQNENV in the germline V gene. V was clipped by 1 base and J by 3 bases, with 4 bases between them.

This chain links TRBV9 with TRBJ2-3; 12 bases are shared with TRBD2. The J segment lost 3 bases and the V segment lost 2 bases, leaving 4 bases of the junction unmatched. The CDR3 length is 16 residues. Germline CDR1 is SGDLS and CDR2 is YYNGEE. CDR3 bases: TGTGCCAGCAGCGTTCCTAGCGGGGGGGCTACAGATACGCAGTATTTT. This sequence encodes CASSVPSGGATDTQYF.

The chain employs TRBV4-3 and TRBJ1-3; D is ambiguous. Per germline, CDR1 LGHNA and CDR2 YSLEER. The CDR3 runs 16 residues. The V end was cut by 0 bases, the J end by 0 bases, with 9 bases between. The CDR3: CASSQDSTFSGNTIYF. CDR3 coding DNA: TGCGCCAGCAGCCAAGATTCGACTTTCTCTGGAAACACCATATATTTT.

CDR3: CASSLREWGNQPQHF. The CDR3 DNA is TGTGCCAGCAGCTTAAGGGAGTGGGGCAATCAGCCCCAGCATTTT. The gene calls are TRBV7-2 and TRBJ1-5; D remains unclear. This CDR3 region has 15 residues. Between the trimmed V and J ends, which lost 2 bases and 2 bases, there was a span of 10 bases. Germline CDR1 reads SGHTA; CDR2 reads FQGNSA. Using reference TRBV7-2 and TRBJ1-5 for the parts outside the CDR3, the full variable domain is GAGVSQSPSNKVTEKGKDVELRCDPISGHTALYWYRQSLGQGLEFLIYFQGNSAPDKSGLPSDRFSAERTGGSVSTLTIQRTQQEDSAVYLCASSLREWGNQPQHFGDGTRLSIL.

This sequence joins TRBV28 and TRBJ2-7, with 7 bases aligning to TRBD2. This CDR3 is built from 13 residues. Germline V gives CDR1 MDHEN, CDR2 SYDVKM. After removal of 11 bases from V and 7 bases from J, the junction contained 14 bases not matched to a gene. The CDR3 DNA reads as TGTGCCGCCTCCCACTGGGAGGGAAAGGAGCAGTACTTC. Its protein product is CAASHWEGKEQYF.

CDR3 protein: CASSNDFEVSGRGDYNEQFF. The CDR3 DNA reads TGTGCCAGCAGCAATGACTTTGAGGTTAGCGGGAGGGGGGATTACAATGAGCAGTTCTTC. The chain combines TRBV5-4 with TRBJ2-1; 11 nucleotides match TRBD2. The CDR3 has 20 residues. Losses at the gene ends were 4 bases for V and 4 bases for J; bases not matched to a gene: 19. Looked up from germline, CDR1 is SGHNT and CDR2 is YYREEE (reference sequence).

The chain has TRBV19 and TRBJ1-2; D perhaps matches TRBD1 (6 bases). V was clipped by 5 bases and J by 4 bases, with 20 bases between them. The CDR3 consists of 16 residues. CDR1 LNHDA and CDR2 SQIVND come from the germline V gene (reference sequence). The DNA for the CDR3 is TGTGCCAGTAGTGGCAGGGGCGCAGAGGTAGCCTATGGCTACACCTTC. Translation: CASSGRGAEVAYGYTF.

The rearrangement links TRBV5-6 to TRBJ2-7; D possibly corresponds to TRBD2 (5 bases). Trimming took off 4 bases at V and 1 base at J, with 18 bases between the two ends. Germline loops: CDR1 SGHDT, CDR2 YYEEEE. This CDR3 region has 16 residues. CDR3 loop: CASSPRPGKGSYEQYF. In DNA, the CDR3 is TGTGCCAGCAGCCCTCGGCCGGGGAAGGGATCCTACGAGCAGTACTTC.

V and J are TRBV28 and TRBJ2-7; 7 bases line up with TRBD1. The V and J ends lost 4 bases and 5 bases, in that order; junction bases with no gene match: 14. Germline V gene lookup returns CDR1 MDHEN and CDR2 SYDVKM. CDR3 length: 16 amino acids. CDR3 bases: TGTGCCAGCAGTTCCCCCTCAGGGGGAATAAAAAACGAGCAGTACTTC. It is translated as CASSSPSGGIKNEQYF.

The chain recombines TRBV10-3 with TRBJ2-7; TRBD2 is a possible D gene (7 bases). Between the trimmed V and J ends, which lost 8 bases and 7 bases, there was a span of 24 bases. The CDR3 is 15 residues long. Looked up from germline, CDR1 is ENHRY and CDR2 is SYGVKD. The CDR3 sequence: CAISMGLAGRGEQYF. The CDR3 DNA reads TGTGCCATCTCAATGGGGCTGGCGGGGAGGGGGGAGCAGTACTTC.

The chain recombines TRBV7-2 with TRBJ2-3; 8 nucleotides match TRBD2. This CDR3 has 17 residues. The junction had 9 bases not matched to a gene; V was cut back by 2 bases and J by 2 bases. CDR1 is SGHTA, CDR2 FQGNSA, per germline. The CDR3 coding sequence is TGTGCCAGCAGCTTATTTGTGGCGGGGGGTATCACAGATACGCAGTATTTT. Translating it yields CASSLFVAGGITDTQYF.

This chain joins TRBV5-1 and TRBJ2-1; TRBD2 agrees at 12 bases. Germline CDR1 is SGHRS and CDR2 is YFSETQ. V lost 2 bases and J lost 6; bases outside the gene matches: 9. The CDR3 sequence is 17 residues long. CDR3 in amino acids: CASSFTLAGGFPNEQFF. The CDR3 DNA reads TGCGCCAGCAGCTTTACCCTAGCGGGGGGGTTCCCCAATGAGCAGTTCTTC.

V gene TRBV19 combines with J gene TRBJ2-7; 8 bases align to TRBD1. Germline-derived CDR1 and CDR2 are LNHDA and SQIVND (reference sequence). This CDR3 has 15 amino acids. J lost 5 bases, V lost 5 bases, and 11 bases had no gene match. This CDR3 is CASSSVGTGGHEQYF. CDR3 bases: TGTGCCAGTAGTTCCGTCGGGACAGGTGGACACGAGCAGTACTTC.